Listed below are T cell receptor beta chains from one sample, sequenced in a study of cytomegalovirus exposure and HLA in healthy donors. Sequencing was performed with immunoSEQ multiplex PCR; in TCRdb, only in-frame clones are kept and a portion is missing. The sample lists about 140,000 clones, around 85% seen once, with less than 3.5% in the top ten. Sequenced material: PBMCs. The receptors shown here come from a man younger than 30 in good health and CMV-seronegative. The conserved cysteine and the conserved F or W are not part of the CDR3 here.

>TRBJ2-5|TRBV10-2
ASMEVGWAAETQY
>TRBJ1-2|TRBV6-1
ASSTRPLGYT
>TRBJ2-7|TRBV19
ASSRPSGSGSYEQY
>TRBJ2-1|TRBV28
ASSPGEVQNEQF
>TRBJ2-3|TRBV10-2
ASSDVRDSSTDTQY
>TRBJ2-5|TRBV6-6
ASSVLAGVGETQY
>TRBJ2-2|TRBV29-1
SARFHGELF
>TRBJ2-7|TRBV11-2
ATQGDAYEQY
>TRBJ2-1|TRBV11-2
ASSLDYGYNEQF
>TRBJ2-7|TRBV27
ASRLLAHSSYEQY
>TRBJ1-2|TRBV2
ASKMTVAPLYGYT
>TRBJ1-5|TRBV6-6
ASSYTGNQPQH
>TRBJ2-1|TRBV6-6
ASSYLAGEDEQF
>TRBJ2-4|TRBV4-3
ASSQQTSFRGGRNIQY
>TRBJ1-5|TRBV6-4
ASSRDREDQPQH
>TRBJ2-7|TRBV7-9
ASSLDGSAEQY
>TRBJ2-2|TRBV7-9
ASSFSDRGNTGELF
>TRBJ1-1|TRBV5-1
ASRTTGDWTEAF
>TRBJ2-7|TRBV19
ASSRQESSYEQY
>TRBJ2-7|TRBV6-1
ASTLAGSYEQY
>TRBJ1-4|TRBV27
ASSDRQGWGEKLF
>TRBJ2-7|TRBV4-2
ASSQAGDYEQY
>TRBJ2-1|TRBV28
ASSLAGGGYNEQF
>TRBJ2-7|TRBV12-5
ASVHSGRGLYEQY
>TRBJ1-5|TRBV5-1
ASSLASGGGQPQH
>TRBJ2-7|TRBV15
ATSRDLGGYEQY
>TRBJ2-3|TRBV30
AWSAHSSRGPSTDTQY
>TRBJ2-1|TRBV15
ATSRDRIAGANEQF